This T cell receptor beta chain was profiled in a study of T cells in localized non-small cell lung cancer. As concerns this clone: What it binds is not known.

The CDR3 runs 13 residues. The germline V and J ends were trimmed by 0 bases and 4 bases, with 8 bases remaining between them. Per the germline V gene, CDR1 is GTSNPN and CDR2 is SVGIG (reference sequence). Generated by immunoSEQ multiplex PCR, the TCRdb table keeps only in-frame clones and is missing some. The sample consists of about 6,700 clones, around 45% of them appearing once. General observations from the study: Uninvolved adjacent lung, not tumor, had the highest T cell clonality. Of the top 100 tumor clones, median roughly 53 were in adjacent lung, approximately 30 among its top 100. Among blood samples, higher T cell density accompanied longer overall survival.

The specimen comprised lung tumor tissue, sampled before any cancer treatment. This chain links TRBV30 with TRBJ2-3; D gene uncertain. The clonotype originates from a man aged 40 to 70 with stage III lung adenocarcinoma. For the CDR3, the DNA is TGTGCCTGGAGTGTTGCCGACGCAGATACGCAGTATTTT. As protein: CAWSVADADTQYF.